This T cell receptor (beta chain) derives from a study of T cell responses to AZD1222 COVID-19 vaccine (dated by TCRdb to about 2021). Background for the entire study: A total of about 240 trial participants underwent TCR sequencing, of whom 207 received two doses of AZD1222 and some 25 received two doses of the MenACWY control vaccine. Enrollment into the trials was organized by age into subgroups of 18-55, 56-69 and 70-plus years, and those subgroups contained 148, 28 and 57 TCR-sequenced participants, respectively.

The V end gives up 4 bases and the J end 2 bases, leaving 5 bases in the junction not matched to a gene. The CDR3 measures 14 amino acids from cysteine to phenylalanine. CDR3 DNA only is kept here, 42 bases in frame from base 1. CDR1 and CDR2 (SGHNT, YYREEE) derive from the germline V gene (reference sequence). What the work shows at the level of the full study, not this receptor alone: Spike-specific TCR breadth and depth rose significantly after two AZD1222 doses compared with day 0 and with MenACWY recipients. Participants were mostly white British and included more females than males, and it was suggested by the authors that clonal diversity may have been underestimated. Conclusions about previously exposed vaccinees were limited because only a handful of AZD1222 recipients were SARS-CoV-2 seropositive at baseline. The 56-69-year group was small, and its depth increase did not reach significance, likely because of low power. No day 14 peak-response samples were available, so repertoires were characterized only after the peak T cell response. The vaccine-associated CD4 TCRs covered the entire spike protein, and the dominant responses fell in regions 160-218 and 743-854. Reportedly, close to half of the unique spike-specific TCRs recognized epitopes lying outside the regions that are mutated in the B.1.351 and B.1.1.7 variants.

A note on this clone: Its antigen is currently not known. No qualities accompany the bases; no much larger clone lies one base away.

The label giving this sample's time point can be read as: about 28 days (+/-7) after the second vaccine dose. Because spike-specific TCR depth and breadth did not differ between the two schedules, AZD1222 recipients who got a second dose at roughly 4 weeks were pooled with those who got a second dose at roughly 12 weeks. The vaccinee samples were drawn from two UK trials, COV001 and COV002, one of which was a single-blind randomized controlled phase 2/3 trial testing AZD1222 (ChAdOx1 nCoV-19) in healthy adults. For TCRbeta chain sequencing, PBMC samples from trial participants were taken at day 0 and at day 28 after the second dose. The CDR3 regions of human TCRbeta chains were analyzed by immunosequencing. The original pipeline was this. TCRs in the repertoires were matched against a reference library of SARS-CoV-2-specific TCRs that had been generated with the MIRA antigen-specificity platform. Breadth meant the fraction of unique TCRs that were SARS-CoV-2-associated, whereas depth meant the fraction of total T cells that were SARS-CoV-2-associated. Using the MIRA data, every spike-specific TCR was mapped to the spike region that the TCR reacted to and assigned to either a CD4 or a CD8 class. Log10-transformed breadth and depth values were compared by one-way ANOVA with Sidak's multiple comparisons tests. TCRdb obtained this table from immuneACCESS and retained in-frame rearrangements with V and J assigned. These tables miss some clones; where compared with another copy, unresolved V genes account for less than half of the shortfall, and the remainder is unexplained. The D gene and trimming were derived from the DNA, and the V and J assignments and clone size from that table. A total of around 170,000 clones appear in this sample, over 90% of them only once. Together, the top ten hold around 2% of the sample.

The V gene is TRBV5-4 and the J gene is TRBJ2-5; the central 7 bases match TRBD2. Sequencing was performed on peripheral blood, taken 28 days after the second AZD1222 dose. The source is an adult who received the AZD1222 COVID-19 vaccine. The DNA reads as follows: TGTGCCAGCAGCGCCGGACTAGGACAAGAGACCCAGTACTTC. This gives the protein CASSAGLGQETQYF.